What follows are 12 T cell receptor delta chains derived from one specimen sequenced in a study of gamma-delta chains in newborns, infants, children. TCRdb re-processed the reads via CATT. Of several thousand delta-chain clones listed, 45% to 65% were seen once; the top ten hold approximately 15%. Sequencing was carried out using blood. The receptors stem from a child who received the measles vaccine.

Concerning this clone itself: A single base separates this from a much larger clone, so it may be a read error. This chain's CDR3 is CALGELIKFTLILLPETPWGIPGDKLIF. The CDR3 nucleotides are TGTGCTCTTGGGGAACTTATTAAATTTACCCTAATCCTCCTACCCGAAACGCCCTGGGGGATACCAGGAGATAAACTCATCTTT. The V gene is TRDV1, the J gene TRDJ1; 11 nucleotides line up with TRDD3. With 0 bases clipped from V and 5 bases from J, the junction kept 41 bases outside the gene matches. The CDR3 spans 28 residues. CDR1 and CDR2 from the germline V gene are TSWWSYY and QGS.

This clone rates as medium-sized. The J gene is TRDJ3, the V gene TRDV2; TRDD3 matches 13 bases. Per the germline V gene, CDR1 is GEAIGNYY and CDR2 is EKD. The CDR3 spans 19 residues. Germline trimming cut 0 bases from V and 0 bases from J; bases unmatched to any gene: 1. CDR3 DNA sequence: TGTGCCTGTGACACCACTGGGGGATACGCCTCCTGGGACACCCGACAGATGTTTTTC. It is translated as CACDTTGGYASWDTRQMFF.

In its sample, this clone is large. Other DNA sequences in this specimen translate into the identical CDR3. The gene calls are TRAV29/DV5 and TRDJ1, with TRDD3 matching 9 bases. CDR1 is NSMFDY and CDR2 is ISSIKDK in the germline V gene. J was trimmed by 0 bases and V by 2 bases; bases with no gene match: 8. This CDR3 spans 16 amino acids. Written as DNA, the CDR3 is TGTGCAGCAAGAAAGGGGGATACCCTTTACACCGATAAACTCATCTTT. Translating gives CAARKGDTLYTDKLIF. Complete variable domain (other parts from reference TRAV29/DV5 and TRDJ1): DQQVKQNSPSLSVQEGRISILNCDYTNSMFDYFLWYKKYPAEGPTFLISISSIKDKNEDGRFTVFLNKSAKHLSLHIVPSQPGDSAVYFCAARKGDTLYTDKLIFGKGTRVTVEP.

On this clone: This could be a read error, since a much larger clone is one nucleotide away. The genes are TRDV2 and TRDJ1; TRDD3 aligns across 10 bases. CDR1 is GEAIGNYY, CDR2 EKD, per germline. The CDR3 runs 14 residues. DNA of the CDR3: TGTGCCTGTGACACCGTGGGGGATACCGATAAACCCATCTTT. Its translation is CACDTVGDTDKPIF.

This clone is categorized as medium-sized (0.01 to 0.1%). Distinct nucleotide sequences in the sample also encode this CDR3. The chain uses TRDV2 and TRDJ2; tentatively, D is TRDD3 (6 bases). V dropped 0 bases and J dropped 0 bases, with 10 bases sitting between them. Germline CDR1 is GEAIGNYY and CDR2 is EKD. The CDR3 is made up of 16 amino acids. This chain's CDR3 is CACDTVGAPLTAQLFF. CDR3 nucleotides: TGTGCCTGTGACACCGTGGGGGCCCCTTTGACAGCACAACTCTTCTTT.

This clone is termed medium-sized. The chain is built from TRDV1 and TRDJ1; D may be TRDD2 or TRDD3 (5 bases each). Trimming took off 1 base at V and 6 bases at J, with 36 bases between the two ends. Germline V gene data show CDR1 as TSWWSYY and CDR2 as QGS. This CDR3 contains 22 residues. CDR3: CALGEPLSPFAPLLEDQNKLIF. The CDR3 DNA is TGTGCTCTTGGGGAACCTTTGTCACCCTTCGCTCCTTTACTGGAGGATCAGAATAAACTCATCTTT.

Concerning this clone: Since a far larger clone is one base different, this is likely a read error. V is TRDV3 and J is TRDJ1; D unresolved. The CDR3 contains 16 residues. V lost 1 base and J lost 3, with 21 bases in between. Germline CDR1 TVYSNPD, CDR2 GDNSRS (reference sequence). The CDR3 nucleotides are TGTGCCTTTATTGGTCGGTGGGCGGCTTACGCCGATAAACTCATCTTT. As protein: CAFIGRWAAYADKLIF.

This clone was counted between two and nine times. The rearrangement joins TRDV1 to TRDJ1; possibly TRDD2 for D (5 bases). The CDR3 consists of 18 residues. Trimming stripped 3 bases from V and 3 bases from J, with 23 bases between. The germline V gene has CDR1 TSWWSYY and CDR2 QGS. CDR3 amino acids: CALGDPTRGPSGADKLIF. In nucleotides, the CDR3 is TGTGCTCTTGGGGACCCTACCCGGGGCCCCTCAGGGGCCGATAAACTCATCTTT.

Comment on this clone: A much bigger clone sits one base away, suggesting this may be a read error. Here the CDR3 reads CACGVLGDTSWDTRQMFF. The DNA for the CDR3 is TGTGCCTGTGGCGTACTGGGGGATACGTCCTGGGACACCCGACAGATGTTTTTC. The J gene is TRDJ3, the V gene TRDV2; 13 nucleotides align to TRDD3. The V gene end was trimmed by 5 bases and the J gene end by 1 base; junction bases not matched to a gene: 4. Germline assignment: CDR1 GEAIGNYY and CDR2 EKD. The CDR3 extends over 18 amino acids.

On this clone itself: A far larger clone lies a single base away; this is likely a read error. V gene TRDV1 combines with J gene TRDJ1, with 10 bases identical to TRDD3. This CDR3 region has 18 residues. The germline V gene encodes CDR1 TSWWSYY and CDR2 QGS. The CDR3 sequence: CALGELTPRTGGSDRLIF. CDR3 bases: TGTGCTCTTGGGGAACTGACACCTCGTACTGGGGGATCCGATAGACTCATCTTT.

In its sample, this clone was seen a few times. The chain recombines TRDV1 with TRDJ3; 11 bases map to TRDD3. The CDR3 is 28 residues long. The V segment lost 0 bases and the J segment 3 bases; nucleotides outside the gene matches: 31. The germline CDR1 and CDR2 sequences are TSWWSYY and QGS. CDR3: CALGELDRVLRQYWGIWHEGWDTRQMFF. The CDR3, as DNA: TGTGCTCTTGGGGAACTGGACCGGGTCCTTCGTCAGTACTGGGGGATATGGCATGAAGGCTGGGACACCCGACAGATGTTTTTC.

A remark on this clone: A far bigger clonotype differs at one base, so this is likely a read error. The chain employs TRDV1 and TRDJ2; tentatively, D is TRDD3 (5 bases). There are 22 residues in the CDR3. From germline, CDR1 is TSWWSYY and CDR2 QGS. The V and J ends lost 3 bases and 5 bases respectively, with 34 bases between them. As DNA, the CDR3 is TGTGCTCTTGGGGAGTTGGTTAGCCCGCTCCCGACAATACTGGAATTAACAGCACAACTCTTCTTT. It translates to CALGELVSPLPTILELTAQLFF.